A single sample gave rise to the 10 T cell receptor beta chains below, sequenced in a study of identical twins. TCRdb processed the 5' RACE reads anew with MiXCR; each CDR3 protein has one entry. The profile shows around 450,000 distinct CDR3 sequences, 11% to 15% of them singletons. These data are also associated with another study on yellow fever vaccine responses in identical twins.

The source material was CD4+ T cells sorted from blood. Receptors originate from a woman in her late teens or twenties in good health.

The chain carries TRBV7-8 and TRBJ1-1; TRBD1 might be the D (5 bases). The CDR3 runs to 12 residues. Germline values: CDR1 SGHVS, CDR2 FQNEAQ. Between the trimmed V and J ends, which lost 3 bases and 5 bases, there was a span of 7 bases. CDR3 loop: CASSFAGTEAFF. CDR3 bases: TGTGCCAGCAGCTTTGCAGGGACTGAAGCTTTCTTT.

J is TRBJ2-2 and V is TRBV12-3 or TRBV12-4; TRBD1 might be the D (6 bases). CDR3 length: 14 amino acids. V gave up 5 bases and J gave up 7 bases, with 14 bases separating them. CDR3 in DNA: TGTGCCAGCAGTACTCAGGGGATAAACGGGGAGCTGTTTTTT. As protein: CASSTQGINGELFF.

This clonotype appeared many times. The chain uses TRBV12-3 or TRBV12-4 and TRBJ2-3; D unclear. V lost 3 bases and J lost 6, with 19 bases in between. This CDR3 region has 16 residues. The CDR3 sequence: CASSFRLSLGDDTQYF. DNA for the CDR3: TGTGCCAGCAGTTTTCGTCTATCGCTTGGAGACGATACGCAGTATTTT.

The V call is TRBV15, the J call TRBJ1-2; 9 bases map to TRBD1. Trimming at V came to 3 bases and at J to 2 bases, leaving 7 bases not matched to a gene. This CDR3 contains 16 residues. Germline V CDR1 and CDR2: LNHNV, YYDKDF (reference sequence). CDR3: CATSSLPGQGNYGYTF. The CDR3, as DNA: TGTGCCACCAGCAGTTTACCGGGACAGGGCAACTATGGCTACACCTTC.

The CDR3 protein is CASSLTRALSTDTQYF. The CDR3 DNA reads as TGTGCCAGCAGCCTGACCCGAGCGCTTAGCACAGATACGCAGTATTTT. The genes are TRBV14 and TRBJ2-3, with D hard to call. The CDR3 runs to 16 residues. Trimming pared 4 bases from V and 0 bases from J, leaving 14 bases between. Looked up from germline, CDR1 is SGHDN and CDR2 is FVKESK.

The chain combines TRBV6-5 with TRBJ2-3; a possible D gene is TRBD1 (5 bases). CDR1 is MNHEY and CDR2 is SVGAGI in the germline V gene. V was trimmed by 2 bases and J by 2 bases, leaving 17 bases between them. CDR3 length: 17 amino acids. CDR3 coding DNA: TGTGCCAGCAGTTACATAGGGGCAGGAGAAAACACAGATACGCAGTATTTT. It translates to CASSYIGAGENTDTQYF.

The rearrangement joins TRBV5-1 to TRBJ1-1; D uncertain. The V gene's germline CDR1 is SGHRS and CDR2 YFSETQ. The V and J ends lost 4 bases and 0 bases respectively, with 7 bases between them. The CDR3 spans 13 residues. The CDR3 loop is CASSLTMNTEAFF. As DNA, the CDR3 is TGCGCCAGCAGCCTGACAATGAACACTGAAGCTTTCTTT.

The chain joins TRBV6-1 to TRBJ2-3, with 15 positions matching TRBD2. CDR1 is MNHNS, CDR2 SASEGT, per germline. The CDR3 runs to 18 residues. V shed 0 bases, J shed 6 bases, and the junction held 7 bases outside the gene matches. The CDR3 loop reads CASSEARGTSGRFDTQYF. CDR3 DNA: TGTGCCAGCAGTGAAGCGCGGGGGACTAGCGGGAGGTTTGATACGCAGTATTTT.

The chain is built from TRBV6-4 and TRBJ2-5; perhaps D is TRBD1 or TRBD2 (6 bases each). Trimming took off 6 bases at V and 5 bases at J, with 19 bases between the two ends. The V gene's germline CDR1 is MRHNA and CDR2 SNTAGT. This CDR3 spans 15 amino acids. The CDR3 loop reads CASSASGGLAETQYF. The CDR3 region has the DNA TGTGCCAGCAGCGCAAGTGGGGGGCTAGCGGAGACCCAGTACTTC.

This clonotype was found a few times. The chain couples TRBV5-1 to TRBJ2-7; 8 bases match TRBD1. This CDR3 has 15 amino acids. Looked up from germline, CDR1 is SGHRS and CDR2 is YFSETQ. The ends lost 3 bases at V and 6 bases at J; junction bases unmatched: 11. The CDR3 DNA follows: TGCGCCAGCAGCTCTACCGGGACAGGAACGTCCGAGCAGTACTTC. Protein product: CASSSTGTGTSEQYF. Supplemented by reference TRBV5-1 and TRBJ2-7, the full variable domain reads KAGVTQTPRYLIKTRGQQVTLSCSPISGHRSVSWYQQTPGQGLQFLFEYFSETQRNKGNFPGRFSGRQFSNSRSEMNVSTLELGDSALYLCASSSTGTGTSEQYFGPGTRLTVT.